The clone carrying this T cell receptor beta chain has only a few counts. The antigen is undetermined. Using its own MiXCR run on the RT-PCR reads, TCRdb lists one record per CDR3 protein. The sample lists roughly 520,000 distinct CDR3 sequences, about 25% occurring once. The sample comes from a study of response to subunit inactivated influenza vaccine. Overall study findings and caveats: Authors suggested each seasonal flu vaccination may recruit only limited numbers of new T cells.

Trimming left V 0 bases short and J 7 bases short, with 3 bases between. This CDR3 comprises 12 residues. This TCR derives from a man aged 50-60 years who received an inactivated influenza vaccine. This specimen consisted of CD4+ T cells sorted from PBMCs, obtained roughly 5 days after vaccination. The chain is built from TRBV12-3 or TRBV12-4 and TRBJ1-4; no clear D. The CDR3 is CASSLATEKLFF. For the CDR3, the DNA is TGTGCCAGCAGTTTAGCGACTGAAAAACTGTTTTTT.